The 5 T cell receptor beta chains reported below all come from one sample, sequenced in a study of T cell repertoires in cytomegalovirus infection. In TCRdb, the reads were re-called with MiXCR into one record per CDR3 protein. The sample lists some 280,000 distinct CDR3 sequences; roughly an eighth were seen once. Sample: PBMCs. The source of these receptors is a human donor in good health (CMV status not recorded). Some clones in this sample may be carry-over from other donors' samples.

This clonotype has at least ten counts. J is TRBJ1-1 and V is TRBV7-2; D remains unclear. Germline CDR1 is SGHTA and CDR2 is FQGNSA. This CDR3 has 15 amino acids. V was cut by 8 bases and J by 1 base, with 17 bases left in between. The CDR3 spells CASGPLGRGNTEAFF. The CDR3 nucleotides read TGTGCCAGCGGTCCCCTTGGACGGGGGAACACTGAAGCTTTCTTT.

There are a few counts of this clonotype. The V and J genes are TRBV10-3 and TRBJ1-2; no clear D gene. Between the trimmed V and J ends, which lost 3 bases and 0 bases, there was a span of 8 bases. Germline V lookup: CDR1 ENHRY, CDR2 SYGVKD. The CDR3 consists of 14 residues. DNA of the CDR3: TGTGCCATCAGTGATGGGTATTCTAACTATGGCTACACCTTC. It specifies CAISDGYSNYGYTF.

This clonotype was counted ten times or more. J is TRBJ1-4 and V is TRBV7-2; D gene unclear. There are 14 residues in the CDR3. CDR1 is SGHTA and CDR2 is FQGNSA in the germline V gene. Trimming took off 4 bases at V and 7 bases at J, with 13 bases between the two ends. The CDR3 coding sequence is TGTGCCAGCAGCTCGAATCGGGATCTTGAAAAACTGTTTTTT. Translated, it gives CASSSNRDLEKLFF.

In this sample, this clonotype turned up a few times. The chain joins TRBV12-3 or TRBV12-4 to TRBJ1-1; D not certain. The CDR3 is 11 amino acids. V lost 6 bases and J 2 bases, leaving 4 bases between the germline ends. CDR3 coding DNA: TGTGCCAGCAGCATAAACACTGAAGCTTTCTTT. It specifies CASSINTEAFF.

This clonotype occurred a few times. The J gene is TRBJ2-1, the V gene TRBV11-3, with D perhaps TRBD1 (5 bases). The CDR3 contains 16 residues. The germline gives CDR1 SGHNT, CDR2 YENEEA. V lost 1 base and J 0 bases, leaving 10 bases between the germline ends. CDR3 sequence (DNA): TGTGCCAGCAGCTTAGCAGGGTCCAGCTCCTACAATGAGCAGTTCTTC. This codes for CASSLAGSSSYNEQFF. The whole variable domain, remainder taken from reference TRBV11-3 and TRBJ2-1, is EAGVVQSPRYKIIEKKQPVAFWCNPISGHNTLYWYLQNLGQGPELLIRYENEEAVDDSQLPKDRFSAERLKGVDSTLKIQPAELGDSAVYLCASSLAGSSSYNEQFFGPGTRLTVL.